This T cell receptor (beta chain) is from a study of identical twins. There are 16 residues in the CDR3. Between the trimmed V and J ends, which lost 5 bases and 4 bases, there was a span of 19 bases. Germline CDR1 SGHKS, CDR2 YYEKEE (reference sequence). MiXCR, run by TCRdb on the 5' RACE reads, gives a single entry per CDR3 protein. The profile covers 200,000 to 250,000 distinct CDR3 sequences, with roughly 7% appearing a single time and 3.6% taken by the ten largest. This clonotype was seen repeatedly, ten times or more. Its antigen is currently unknown. Study results and caveats: Zero-insertion analyses could be partly confounded by invariant MAIT and iNKT cells. Out-of-frame alpha sequences common to twins exhibited a surplus of low generation probability. Cord blood beta clonotypes present at high abundance carried fewer insertions; no such pattern appeared in memory repertoires.

Everyone who gave samples was a healthy Caucasian. Another study also made use of these data, one on yellow fever vaccine responses in identical twins.

This TCR came from a woman aged 18-29 years in good health. Sample: memory (CD45RO+) T cells sorted from blood. The V gene is TRBV5-5, the J gene TRBJ1-3, with D unresolved. In DNA, the CDR3 is TGTGCCAGCAGATCCCAGCCGGGCCTCGAAGGAAACACCATATATTTT. It specifies CASRSQPGLEGNTIYF. Filled out from reference TRBV5-5 and TRBJ1-3, the complete variable domain reads DAGVTQSPTHLIKTRGQQVTLRCSPISGHKSVSWYQQVLGQGPQFIFQYYEKEERGRGNFPDRFSARQFPNYSSELNVNALLLGDSALYLCASRSQPGLEGNTIYFGEGSWLTVV.